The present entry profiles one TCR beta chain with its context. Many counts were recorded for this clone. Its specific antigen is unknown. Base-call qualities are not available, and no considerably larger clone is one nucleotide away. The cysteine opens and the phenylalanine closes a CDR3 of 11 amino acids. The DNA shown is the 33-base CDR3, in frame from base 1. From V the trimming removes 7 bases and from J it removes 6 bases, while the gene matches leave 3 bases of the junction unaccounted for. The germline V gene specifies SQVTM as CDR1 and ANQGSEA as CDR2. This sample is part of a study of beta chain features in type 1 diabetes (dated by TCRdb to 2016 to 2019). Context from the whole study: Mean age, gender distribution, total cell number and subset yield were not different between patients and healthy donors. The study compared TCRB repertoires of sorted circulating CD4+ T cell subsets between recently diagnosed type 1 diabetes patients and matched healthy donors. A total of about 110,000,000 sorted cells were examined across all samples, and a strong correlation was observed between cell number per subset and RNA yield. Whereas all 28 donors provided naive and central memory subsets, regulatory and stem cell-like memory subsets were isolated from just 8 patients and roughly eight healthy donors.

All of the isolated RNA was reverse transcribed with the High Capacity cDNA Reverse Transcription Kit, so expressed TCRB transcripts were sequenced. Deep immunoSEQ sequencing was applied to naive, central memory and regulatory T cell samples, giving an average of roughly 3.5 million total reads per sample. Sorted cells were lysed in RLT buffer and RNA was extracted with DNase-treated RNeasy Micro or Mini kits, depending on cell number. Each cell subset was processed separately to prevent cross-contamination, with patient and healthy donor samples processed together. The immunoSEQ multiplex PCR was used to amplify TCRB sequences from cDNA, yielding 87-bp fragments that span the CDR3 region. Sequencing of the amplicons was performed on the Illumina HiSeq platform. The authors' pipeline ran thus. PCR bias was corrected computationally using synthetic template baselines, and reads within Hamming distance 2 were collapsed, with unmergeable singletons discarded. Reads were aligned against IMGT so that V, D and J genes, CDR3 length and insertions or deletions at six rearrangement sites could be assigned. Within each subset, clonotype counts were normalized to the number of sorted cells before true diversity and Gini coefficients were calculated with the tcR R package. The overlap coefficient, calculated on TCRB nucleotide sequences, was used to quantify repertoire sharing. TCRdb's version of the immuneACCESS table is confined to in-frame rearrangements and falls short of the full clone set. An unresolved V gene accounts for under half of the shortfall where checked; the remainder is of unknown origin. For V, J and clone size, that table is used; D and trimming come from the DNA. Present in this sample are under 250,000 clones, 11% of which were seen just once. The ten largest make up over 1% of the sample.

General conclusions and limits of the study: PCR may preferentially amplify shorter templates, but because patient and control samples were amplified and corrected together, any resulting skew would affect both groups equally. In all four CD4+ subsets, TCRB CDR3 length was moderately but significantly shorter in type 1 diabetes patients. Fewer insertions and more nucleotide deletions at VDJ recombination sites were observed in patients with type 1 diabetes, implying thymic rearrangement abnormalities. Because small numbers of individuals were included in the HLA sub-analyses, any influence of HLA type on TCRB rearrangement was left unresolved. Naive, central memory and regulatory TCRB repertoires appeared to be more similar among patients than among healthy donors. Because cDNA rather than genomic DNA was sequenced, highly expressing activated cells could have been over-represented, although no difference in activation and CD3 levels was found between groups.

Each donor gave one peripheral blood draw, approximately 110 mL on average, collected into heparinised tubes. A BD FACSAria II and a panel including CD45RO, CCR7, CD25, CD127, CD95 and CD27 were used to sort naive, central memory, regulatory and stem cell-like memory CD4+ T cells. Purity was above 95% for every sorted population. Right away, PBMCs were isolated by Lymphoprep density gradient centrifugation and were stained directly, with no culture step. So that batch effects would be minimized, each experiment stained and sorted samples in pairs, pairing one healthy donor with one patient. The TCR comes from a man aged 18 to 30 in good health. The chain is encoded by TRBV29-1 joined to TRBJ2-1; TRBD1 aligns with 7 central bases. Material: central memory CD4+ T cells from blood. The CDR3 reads CSAGQANEQFF. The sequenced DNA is TGCAGCGCCGGACAGGCCAATGAGCAGTTCTTC.